Listed here is a single T cell receptor (beta chain). At one boundary the junction diverges from the germline segment, which might be a read error. Clones were sequenced by immunoSEQ multiplex PCR, and TCRdb holds only the in-frame ones, with some missing. The repertoire holds about 410,000 clones, with around nine tenths as singletons. This entry comes from a study of Ad26.COV2.S vaccination and SARS-CoV-2 variants. On the study more broadly: COV1001, an Ad26.COV2.S trial, supplied this vaccine-arm donor.

The treatment is: some 20 received Ad26.COV2.S at low or high dose, single or two shots; roughly five received placebo; per-sample allocation not given. The samples were gathered on day 63 after the first injection of vaccine or placebo. The shot given was an Ad26 vector that makes Wuhan-strain SARS-CoV-2 spike. This TCR came from a person aged 18-65 years who received the Ad26.COV2.S COVID-19 vaccine or a placebo. The sequencing here drew on peripheral blood, taken in a trial of Ad26.COV2.S vaccine versus placebo.

The CDR3 DNA sequence: TGTGCCACCAGTTCAGGGGGACACAAAGTCGGGGAGCTGTTTTTT. As protein: CATSSGGHKVGELFF. This rearrangement joins TRBV28 to TRBJ2-2; TRBD1 aligns across 7 bases. CDR3 size: 15 residues. Germline lookup yields CDR1 MDHEN and CDR2 SYDVKM.